What follows are 17 T cell receptor beta chains derived from one specimen sequenced in a study of tissue T cells after allogeneic stem cell transplantation. This table comes from immunoSEQ multiplex PCR, and its TCRdb copy is limited to in-frame clones, with some not included. The sample consists of some 5,000 clones, 60% to 85% of them appearing once. The specimen comprised blood, sampled before transplantation. The receptor set was obtained from a man aged 35-75 years who later had graft-versus-host disease after an allogeneic stem cell transplant.

This clone was seen only a few times. The chain recombines TRBV7-3 with TRBJ1-2; D is possibly TRBD1 (5 bases). V shed 4 bases and J shed 8 bases, with 14 bases lying between them. The length of the CDR3 is 13 residues. Germline CDR1 is SGHTA and CDR2 is FQGTGA. CDR3 sequence: CASSSTRGIGYTF. CDR3 coding DNA: TGTGCCAGCAGCTCGACCCGGGGGATCGGCTACACCTTC.

This clone has a handful of counts. The chain employs TRBV6-1 and TRBJ2-7, with a tentative D call TRBD1 (6 bases). There are 13 residues in the CDR3. The V and J ends lost 2 bases and 3 bases respectively, with 8 bases between them. Per the germline V gene, CDR1 is MNHNS and CDR2 is SASEGT. The CDR3 coding sequence is TGTGCCAGCAGTGAACAGGGGAGCTACGAGCAGTACTTC. This sequence encodes CASSEQGSYEQYF.

This clone was found a few times. This CDR3 is CASSDYGGRQPQHF. CDR3 DNA sequence: TGTGCCAGCAGTGATTACGGGGGTCGACAGCCCCAGCATTTT. The chain couples TRBV2 to TRBJ1-5, with a weak D call TRBD1 (5 bases). This CDR3 spans 14 amino acids. The germline V gene has CDR1 SNHLY and CDR2 FYNNEI. Trimming stripped 3 bases from V and 7 bases from J, with 13 bases between.

The rearrangement links TRBV6-1 to TRBJ1-3; TRBD1 agrees at 9 bases. The CDR3 is 17 amino acids. Per the germline V gene, CDR1 is MNHNS and CDR2 is SASEGT. V shed 4 bases and J 4 bases; nucleotides not matched to a gene: 11. As DNA, the CDR3 is TGTGCCAGCAGTGGGGACAGGGTAGTAGTCTCCGGAAACACCATATATTTT. Encoded protein: CASSGDRVVVSGNTIYF.

The chain employs TRBV19 and TRBJ2-3, with TRBD1 matching 8 bases. Germline values: CDR1 LNHDA, CDR2 SQIVND (reference sequence). The V and J ends lost 5 bases and 6 bases, in that order; junction bases with no gene match: 4. The length of the CDR3 is 13 residues. This CDR3 is CASSVTGGDTQYF. The CDR3 DNA sequence: TGTGCCAGTAGTGTTACAGGGGGGGATACGCAGTATTTT.

This clone has only one observation. The CDR3 sequence is CASSLGTGWSTNEKLFF. CDR3 nucleotide sequence: TGTGCCAGCAGCCTTGGGACTGGCTGGTCCACTAATGAAAAACTGTTTTTT. This chain links TRBV11-2 with TRBJ1-4; a weak D match, TRBD1 (5 bases). The CDR3 sequence is 17 residues long. V was shortened by 5 bases and J by 2 bases, with 18 bases between the two germline ends. Germline CDR1 and CDR2: SGHAT and FQNNGV.

The chain is built from TRBV7-6 and TRBJ2-7; D might be TRBD1 or TRBD2, each matching 5 bases. The V end was cut by 3 bases, the J end by 4 bases, with 7 bases between. CDR1 SGHVS and CDR2 FNYEAQ come from the germline V gene. The CDR3 has 12 amino acids. The CDR3 nucleotides are TGTGCCAGCAGCTTGGGGGATTACGAGCAGTACTTC. It translates to CASSLGDYEQYF. Full variable domain (missing parts from reference TRBV7-6 and TRBJ2-7): GAGVSQSPRYKVTKRGQDVALRCDPISGHVSLYWYRQALGQGPEFLTYFNYEAQQDKSGLPNDRFSAERPEGSISTLTIQRTEQRDSAMYRCASSLGDYEQYFGPGTRLTVT.

The chain uses TRBV7-6 and TRBJ2-1, with D maybe TRBD2 (6 bases). Trimming left V 0 bases short and J 5 bases short, with 17 bases between. Germline-derived CDR1 and CDR2 are SGHVS and FNYEAQ. This CDR3 spans 17 amino acids. The CDR3 region is CASSLANRMAGNNEQFF. The CDR3 DNA sequence: TGTGCCAGCAGCTTAGCGAACAGAATGGCGGGAAACAATGAGCAGTTCTTC. Looking up the rest from reference TRBV7-6 and TRBJ2-1 gives the full variable domain: GAGVSQSPRYKVTKRGQDVALRCDPISGHVSLYWYRQALGQGPEFLTYFNYEAQQDKSGLPNDRFSAERPEGSISTLTIQRTEQRDSAMYRCASSLANRMAGNNEQFFGPGTRLTVL.

The chain combines TRBV6-5 with TRBJ1-2; 7 bases are shared with TRBD1. The trim removed 8 bases at V and 4 bases at J, leaving 4 bases unmatched. CDR3 length equals 12 residues. Germline-derived CDR1 and CDR2 are MNHEY and SVGAGI. The CDR3 region is CASLSGGYGYTF. CDR3 coding DNA: TGTGCCAGCCTCTCAGGGGGCTATGGCTACACCTTC.

The rearrangement uses TRBV7-9 and TRBJ2-5, with D possibly being TRBD1 (6 bases). The CDR3 is 14 amino acids. The ends were cut back, 6 bases at V and 5 bases at J, with 16 bases in the middle. Germline V gene lookup returns CDR1 SEHNR and CDR2 FQNEAQ (reference sequence). The CDR3 region has the DNA TGTGCCAGCAGGGGGCCAGGGGCCGGTGAGACCCAGTACTTC. It is translated as CASRGPGAGETQYF.

This clone is labeled large. The CDR3 loop is CASSLGLAGPLGGELFF. Here the CDR3 DNA reads TGTGCCAGCAGCTTGGGGCTAGCGGGGCCCCTTGGCGGGGAGCTGTTTTTT. The chain is built from TRBV5-4 and TRBJ2-2; 9 bases line up with TRBD2. Germline V gives CDR1 SGHNT, CDR2 YYREEE (reference sequence). V was pared by 0 bases and J by 7 bases, with 10 bases of the junction left unmatched. This CDR3 is 17 amino acids long.

The CDR3 region has the DNA TGTGCCTGGAGTGTCAGGGAAGCAGATACGCAGTATTTT. Protein product: CAWSVREADTQYF. The chain carries TRBV30 and TRBJ2-3; maybe TRBD1 (5 bases). The length of the CDR3 is 13 residues. Trimming took off 0 bases at V and 4 bases at J, with 8 bases between the two ends. Germline CDR1 reads GTSNPN; CDR2 reads SVGIG (reference sequence).

V gene TRBV5-1 combines with J gene TRBJ2-5; TRBD2 agrees at 12 bases. The CDR3 consists of 16 residues. With 0 bases clipped from V and 5 bases from J, the junction kept 5 bases outside the gene matches. Germline V gives CDR1 SGHRS, CDR2 YFSETQ. The CDR3 spells CASSLVLAGGHETQYF. The CDR3 region has the DNA TGCGCCAGCAGCTTGGTTCTAGCGGGAGGGCACGAGACCCAGTACTTC.

V gene TRBV3-1 (or the pseudogene TRBV3-2) combines with J gene TRBJ1-2, with a possible D match to TRBD1 (5 bases). Trimming left V 2 bases short and J 3 bases short, with 7 bases between. Per germline, CDR1 LGHDT and CDR2 YNNKEL (reference sequence). The CDR3 loop spans 13 amino acids. The CDR3 sequence: CASSQSGDYGYTF. The CDR3 nucleotides are TGTGCCAGCAGCCAATCGGGGGACTATGGCTACACCTTC.

The chain uses TRBV23-1 and TRBJ2-3; D remains ambiguous. TRBV23-1 is treated as an ORF (open reading frame) with a function not yet certain. The CDR3 consists of 17 residues. With 2 bases removed from V and 0 bases from J, the gap between germline ends came to 15 bases. The CDR3 DNA reads as TGCGCCAGCAGTCAACAGGTTTCCCATACTAGCACAGATACGCAGTATTTT. Its protein is CASSQQVSHTSTDTQYF.

As concerns this clone: The sample contains more than one DNA sequence encoding this CDR3. V and J are TRBV30 and TRBJ2-1, with 10 bases fitting TRBD2. This CDR3 comprises 14 residues. Trimming took 1 base from V and 4 from J; bases not matched to a gene: 1. Germline CDR1 GTSNPN, CDR2 SVGIG (reference sequence). CDR3 loop: CAWSGLAGYNEQFF. CDR3 nucleotide sequence: TGTGCCTGGAGTGGACTAGCGGGTTACAATGAGCAGTTCTTC.

This chain connects TRBV29-1 to TRBJ2-3, with 9 bases fitting TRBD1. The CDR3 covers 13 residues. Germline V gene sequence: CDR1 SQVTM, CDR2 ANQGSEA. Germline trimming cut 4 bases from V and 7 bases from J; bases unmatched to any gene: 6. Here the CDR3 DNA reads TGCAGCGTTGTGACAGGGGGGGCCAATACGCAGTATTTT. Protein sequence: CSVVTGGANTQYF.